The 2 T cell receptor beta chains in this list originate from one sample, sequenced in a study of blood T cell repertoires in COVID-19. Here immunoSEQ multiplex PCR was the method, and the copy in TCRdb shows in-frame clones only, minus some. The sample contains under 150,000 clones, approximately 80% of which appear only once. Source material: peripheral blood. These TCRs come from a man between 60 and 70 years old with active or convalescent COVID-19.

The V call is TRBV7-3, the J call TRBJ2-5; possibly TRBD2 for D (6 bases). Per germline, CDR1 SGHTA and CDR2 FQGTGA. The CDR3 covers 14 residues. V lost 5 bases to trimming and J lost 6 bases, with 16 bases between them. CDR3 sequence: CASSPLRSGQTQYF. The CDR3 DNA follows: TGTGCCAGCAGCCCCCTTCGAAGCGGGCAGACCCAGTACTTC. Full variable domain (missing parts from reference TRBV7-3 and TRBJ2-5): GAGVSQTPSNKVTEKGKYVELRCDPISGHTALYWYRQSLGQGPEFLIYFQGTGAADDSGLPNDRFFAVRPEGSVSTLKIQRTERGDSAVYLCASSPLRSGQTQYFGPGTRLLVL.

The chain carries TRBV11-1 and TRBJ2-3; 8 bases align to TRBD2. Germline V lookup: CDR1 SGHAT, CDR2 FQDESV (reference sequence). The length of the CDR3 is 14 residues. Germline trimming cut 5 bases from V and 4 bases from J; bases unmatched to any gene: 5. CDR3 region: CASSPGTSSDTQYF. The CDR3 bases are TGTGCCAGCAGCCCAGGGACTAGTTCAGATACGCAGTATTTT. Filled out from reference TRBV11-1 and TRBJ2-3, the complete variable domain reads EAEVAQSPRYKITEKSQAVAFWCDPISGHATLYWYRQILGQGPELLVQFQDESVVDDSQLPKDRFSAERLKGVDSTLKIQPAELGDSAMYLCASSPGTSSDTQYFGPGTRLTVL.